Presented here are 16 T cell receptor beta chains from one specimen sequenced in a study of T cells in tuberculosis. Only in-frame clones appear in the TCRdb table, and some are missing; sequencing was by immunoSEQ multiplex PCR. The data show 35,000 to 55,000 clones, 90% to 95% seen once. What was sequenced was PBMCs. The origin of the receptors is a donor aged 10-29 years with latent tuberculosis or without tuberculosis infection.

This chain links TRBV28 with TRBJ2-1; TRBD2 agrees at 13 bases. In germline, CDR1 is MDHEN, CDR2 SYDVKM. The V segment lost 6 bases and the J segment 7 bases; nucleotides outside the gene matches: 6. The CDR3 length is 15 residues. Written as DNA, the CDR3 is TGTGCCAGCAGCTGGGGACTAGCGGGATTGAATGAGCAGTTCTTC. It encodes CASSWGLAGLNEQFF.

The CDR3 sequence: CASSPQGAGGTEAFF. In DNA form, the CDR3 reads TGCGCCAGCAGCCCCCAGGGGGCCGGAGGAACTGAAGCTTTCTTT. The chain joins TRBV5-1 to TRBJ1-1; 8 bases align to TRBD1. Trimming removed 4 bases from V and 5 bases from J; junction bases left unmatched: 10. This CDR3 contains 15 residues. The germline CDR1 and CDR2 sequences are SGHRS and YFSETQ. Full variable domain (outside the CDR3, taken from reference TRBV5-1 and TRBJ1-1): KAGVTQTPRYLIKTRGQQVTLSCSPISGHRSVSWYQQTPGQGLQFLFEYFSETQRNKGNFPGRFSGRQFSNSRSEMNVSTLELGDSALYLCASSPQGAGGTEAFFGQGTRLTVV.

This clone has only one observation. The chain combines TRBV5-6 with TRBJ1-6; TRBD1 matches 7 bases. The ends lost 0 bases at V and 6 bases at J; junction bases unmatched: 12. CDR3 size: 18 residues. The germline gives CDR1 SGHDT, CDR2 YYEEEE. CDR3 coding DNA: TGTGCCAGCAGCTTGGAAATGGAGGGGGCGGTGGGTAATTCACCCCTCCACTTT. Its translation: CASSLEMEGAVGNSPLHF.

The chain carries TRBV20-1 and TRBJ2-1; maybe TRBD2 (6 bases). Germline V gene sequence: CDR1 DFQATT, CDR2 SNEGSKA (reference sequence). CDR3 size: 11 residues. Trimming removed 0 bases from V and 12 bases from J, with 9 bases in between. CDR3 sequence: CSAREGTRQFF. The CDR3 DNA follows: TGCAGTGCTAGAGAAGGGACTCGGCAGTTCTTC.

The V call is TRBV27, the J call TRBJ2-2, with a tentative D call TRBD1 (6 bases). This CDR3 is 16 amino acids long. Trimming shortened V by 3 bases and J by 6 bases, and 17 bases separated the two germline ends. Germline-derived CDR1 and CDR2 are MNHEY and SMNVEV (reference sequence). As DNA, the CDR3 is TGTGCCAGCAGTTTCCTCCCGGGACACCGGGCCGGGGAGCTGTTTTTT. It translates to CASSFLPGHRAGELFF.

The gene calls are TRBV6-1 and TRBJ2-7; the match to TRBD2 covers 9 bases. CDR3 length: 16 residues. Germline lookup yields CDR1 MNHNS and CDR2 SASEGT. Trimming at V came to 2 bases and at J to 5 bases, leaving 10 bases not matched to a gene. CDR3 nucleotides: TGTGCCAGCAGTGAACTCGCGGGAGGGATAACGAACGAGCAGTACTTC. Its protein product is CASSELAGGITNEQYF.

J is TRBJ2-1 and V is TRBV18; D remains unclear. Germline V lookup: CDR1 KGHSH, CDR2 LQKENI. This CDR3 contains 14 residues. V dropped 6 bases and J dropped 5 bases, with 14 bases sitting between them. CDR3 DNA: TGTGCCAGCTCCCCGAACGTAGCCGACAATGAGCAGTTCTTC. Protein product: CASSPNVADNEQFF.

The chain employs TRBV10-3 and TRBJ2-2; TRBD1 matches 9 bases. CDR1 and CDR2 from the germline V gene are ENHRY and SYGVKD. This CDR3 region has 14 residues. V was pared by 8 bases and J by 6 bases, with 7 bases of the junction left unmatched. CDR3 amino acids: CAIPLRQGAGELFF. The CDR3 region has the DNA TGTGCCATCCCCCTGCGACAGGGGGCCGGGGAGCTGTTTTTT.

The chain has TRBV4-1 and TRBJ2-1; D not resolved. The germline gives CDR1 MGHRA, CDR2 YSYEKL. V was clipped by 1 base and J by 5 bases, with 6 bases between them. The CDR3 has 13 amino acids. The CDR3 sequence: CASSQVSHNEQFF. The DNA for the CDR3 is TGCGCCAGCAGCCAAGTAAGCCACAATGAGCAGTTCTTC.

This clone was seen a handful of times. V usage is TRBV9 and J usage is TRBJ1-6; tentatively, D is TRBD1 (6 bases). Germline loops: CDR1 SGDLS, CDR2 YYNGEE. V dropped 1 base and J dropped 10 bases, with 9 bases sitting between them. The CDR3 loop spans 13 amino acids. Here the CDR3 reads CASSVRGYSPLHF. The DNA for the CDR3 is TGTGCCAGCAGCGTAAGGGGGTACTCACCCCTCCACTTT.

This chain links TRBV10-3 with TRBJ2-1, with 10 bases matching TRBD2. The junction had 17 bases not matched to a gene; V was cut back by 5 bases and J by 7 bases. This CDR3 has 18 residues. Germline CDR1 ENHRY, CDR2 SYGVKD. For the CDR3, the DNA is TGTGCCATCAGTTTTGGGGGTTGGGTAGCGGGAGGAGGGAATGAGCAGTTCTTC. It is translated as CAISFGGWVAGGGNEQFF.

The rearrangement uses TRBV7-7 and TRBJ2-3, with TRBD2 matching 15 bases. This CDR3 region has 16 residues. V shed 5 bases, J shed 4 bases, and the junction held 4 bases outside the gene matches. CDR1 SSHAT and CDR2 FNYEAQ come from the germline V gene (reference sequence). The CDR3 is CASSGGLAGGADTQYF. The CDR3 coding sequence is TGTGCCAGCAGCGGGGGACTAGCGGGAGGTGCAGATACGCAGTATTTT. The variable domain in full, with the rest retrieved from reference TRBV7-7 and TRBJ2-3, is GAGVSQSPRYKVTKRGQDVTLRCDPISSHATLYWYQQALGQGPEFLTYFNYEAQPDKSGLPSDRFSAERPEGSISTLTIQRTEQRDSAMYRCASSGGLAGGADTQYFGPGTRLTVL.

The V and J genes are TRBV5-1 and TRBJ2-3, with 7 bases lining up with TRBD2. The germline V gene has CDR1 SGHRS and CDR2 YFSETQ. The CDR3 is 15 amino acids. Trimming at V came to 1 base and at J to 0 bases, leaving 2 bases not matched to a gene. CDR3 in DNA: TGCGCCAGCAGCTTGATTAGCGGGAGCACAGATACGCAGTATTTT. It encodes CASSLISGSTDTQYF.

The chain combines TRBV19 with TRBJ2-2; TRBD2 agrees at 7 bases. The V gene's germline CDR1 is LNHDA and CDR2 SQIVND (reference sequence). Trimming cost V 7 bases and J 1 base; bases outside gene matches: 6. This CDR3 has 15 residues. The CDR3 spells CASTDAGVNTGELFF. CDR3 nucleotide sequence: TGTGCCAGTACCGACGCGGGGGTGAACACCGGGGAGCTGTTTTTT.

This rearrangement joins TRBV29-1 to TRBJ1-1, with D maybe TRBD1 (6 bases). Germline V gene lookup returns CDR1 SQVTM and CDR2 ANQGSEA. Between the trimmed V and J ends, which lost 5 bases and 3 bases, there was a span of 16 bases. This CDR3 contains 14 residues. CDR3 region: CSVFPTGYDTEAFF. CDR3 in DNA: TGCAGCGTTTTCCCCACAGGGTATGACACTGAAGCTTTCTTT.

This chain links TRBV21-1 with TRBJ1-3; the DNA was not used to check the table's D call, TRBD1. TRBV21-1 is a pseudogene locus. The CDR3 contains 15 residues. The CDR3: CASTLQGVSGNTIYF. In DNA form, the CDR3 reads TGTGCCAGCACCCTACAGGGGGTCTCTGGAAACACCATATATTTT.